This T cell receptor (beta chain) was captured by sequencing in a study of molecular identifiers for immune sequencing clone quantification. Study details: Replicate experiments divided RNA from around 18,000 or 91,000 naive CD8 cells into five parts and sequenced four.

Study observations and caveats: Naive cells had under 1% of molecules in clones above 20 RNA copies, effectors over 98%. Amid some 1 million naive cells, spiked Jurkat TCR RNA from one cell was reportedly still detectable.

As concerns this clonotype: Its antigen remains unknown. This may stem from a read error, because a much larger clone lies one nucleotide away.

Libraries of bulk TCR were made by previously described methods (with listed TCR primers). TCRdb re-called the PCR reads with MiXCR, one entry per CDR3 protein. The sample has hundreds of thousands of distinct CDR3 sequences, 20% to 25% seen once; the top ten hold 0.7% to 0.9%. In germline, CDR1 is MDHEN, CDR2 SYDVKM. V gave up 2 bases and J gave up 5 bases, with 19 bases separating them. The CDR3 sequence is 16 residues long. The material sequenced was naive CD8+ T cells from blood, with Jurkat cell RNA spiked in. As to subset: FACS-sorted CD8+CD4-CCR7+CD45RA+ naive T cells. This chain uses TRBV28 with TRBJ2-7; D uncertain. The receptor was isolated from a human donor in good health. Some libraries in this study had Jurkat cell RNA spiked in. The chain's CDR3 is CASSLPEVRSPHEQYF. DNA of the CDR3: TGTGCCAGCAGTTTACCCGAGGTTAGGTCTCCCCACGAGCAGTACTTC. Based on the CDR3 plus reference TRBV28 and TRBJ2-7, the full variable domain is DVKVTQSSRYLVKRTGEKVFLECVQDMDHENMFWYRQDPGLGLRLIYFSYDVKMKEKGDIPEGYSVSREKKERFSLILESASTNQTSMYLCASSLPEVRSPHEQYFGPGTRLTVT.